The clone carrying this T cell receptor beta chain was observed a few times. Its target is not known. Primers: 60 Vbeta forward and 13 Jbeta reverse. Measured with immunoSEQ multiplex PCR; TCRdb has only the in-frame clones, and not every one. The sample holds about 120,000 clones; 74% are singletons and the top ten take 5.5% to 8%. These data originate in a study of cytomegalovirus exposure and HLA in healthy donors. Germline V CDR1 and CDR2: ENHRY, SYGVKD. With V trimmed by 2 bases and J by 0 bases, 10 bases remained unmatched. The CDR3 loop spans 18 amino acids. Study-wide findings and caveats: Links to common viral pathogens appeared, in a later analysis, for several of the most significant clusters.

Sequenced input: PBMCs. This chain links TRBV10-3 with TRBJ2-1; 7 bases are shared with TRBD2. The source is a male donor in good health and CMV-seronegative. CDR3 DNA: TGTGCCATCAGTGAGCCCCTACTAGCGAAGAGCTCCTACAATGAGCAGTTCTTC. Translated, it gives CAISEPLLAKSSYNEQFF.